This T cell receptor beta chain was documented in a study of blood T cells in healthy people across ages. Study context: Template switching recovered approximately one barcoded beta molecule for every two T cells.

They isolated at least 7 million PBMCs from each sample. The CDR3 spans 14 residues. Trimming shortened V by 5 bases and J by 3 bases, and 13 bases separated the two germline ends. The germline gives CDR1 SGHTA, CDR2 FQGNSA. The study, taken as a whole, reports: As naive T cell percentage varied, TCR beta diversity correlated strongly with it.

Only one count was recorded for this clonotype. The antigen remains unidentified. The use of a sample-barcoded 5' primer and a J-beta primer mix characterized a second PCR of roughly 7 to 11 cycles. TCRdb re-derived calls from the 5' RACE reads in MiXCR, one entry per CDR3 protein. The table has fewer than 1,000,000 distinct CDR3 sequences, about 42% seen once; the top ten hold roughly a fifth. The origin of this receptor is a man between 60 and 70 years old in good health. This chain links TRBV7-2 with TRBJ1-2; possible D gene TRBD1, 5 bases. The sequenced sample consisted of blood. For the CDR3, the DNA is TGTGCCAGCAGCCCCGGGACGGTTTACTATGGCTACACCTTC. This codes for CASSPGTVYYGYTF. The variable domain in full, with the rest retrieved from reference TRBV7-2 and TRBJ1-2, is GAGVSQSPSNKVTEKGKDVELRCDPISGHTALYWYRQSLGQGLEFLIYFQGNSAPDKSGLPSDRFSAERTGGSVSTLTIQRTQQEDSAVYLCASSPGTVYYGYTFGSGTRLTVV.